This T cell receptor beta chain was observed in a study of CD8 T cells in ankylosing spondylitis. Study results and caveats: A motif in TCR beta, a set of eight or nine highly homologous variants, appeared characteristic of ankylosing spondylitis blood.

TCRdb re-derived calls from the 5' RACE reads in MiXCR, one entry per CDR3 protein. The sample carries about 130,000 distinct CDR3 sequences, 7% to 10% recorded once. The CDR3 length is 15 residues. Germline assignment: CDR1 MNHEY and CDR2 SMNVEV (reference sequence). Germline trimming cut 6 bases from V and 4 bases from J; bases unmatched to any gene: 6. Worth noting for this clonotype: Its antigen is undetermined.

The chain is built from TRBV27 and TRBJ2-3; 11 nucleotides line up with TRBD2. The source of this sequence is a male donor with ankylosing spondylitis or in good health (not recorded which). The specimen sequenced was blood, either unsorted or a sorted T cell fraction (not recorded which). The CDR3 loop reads CASRIAGGPADTQYF. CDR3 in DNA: TGTGCCAGCAGAATAGCGGGAGGGCCCGCAGATACGCAGTATTTT.